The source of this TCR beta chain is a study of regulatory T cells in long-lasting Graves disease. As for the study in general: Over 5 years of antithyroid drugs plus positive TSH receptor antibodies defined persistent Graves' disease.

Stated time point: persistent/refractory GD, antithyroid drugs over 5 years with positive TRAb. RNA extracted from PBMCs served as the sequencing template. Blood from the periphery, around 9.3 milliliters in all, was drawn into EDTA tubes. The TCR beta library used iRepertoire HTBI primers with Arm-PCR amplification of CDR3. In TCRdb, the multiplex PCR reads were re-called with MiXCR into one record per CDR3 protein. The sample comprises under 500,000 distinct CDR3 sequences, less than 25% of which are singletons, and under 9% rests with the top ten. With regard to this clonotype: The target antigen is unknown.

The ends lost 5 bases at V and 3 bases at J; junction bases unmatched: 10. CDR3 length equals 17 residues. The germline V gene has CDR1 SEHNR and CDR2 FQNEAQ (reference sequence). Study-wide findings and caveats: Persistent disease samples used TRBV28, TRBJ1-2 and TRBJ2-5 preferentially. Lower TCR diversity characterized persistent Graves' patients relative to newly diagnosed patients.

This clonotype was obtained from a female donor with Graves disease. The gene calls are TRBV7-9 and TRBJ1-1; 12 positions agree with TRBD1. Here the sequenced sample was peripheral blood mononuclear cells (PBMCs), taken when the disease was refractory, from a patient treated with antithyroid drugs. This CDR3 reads CASSPGTGGAGYTEAFF. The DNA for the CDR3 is TGTGCCAGCAGCCCCGGGACAGGGGGCGCCGGCTACACTGAAGCTTTCTTT.